This is a list of T cell receptor beta chains from one sample in a study of blood T cell repertoires in COVID-19. The protocol was immunoSEQ multiplex PCR, while the TCRdb copy is restricted to in-frame clones and leaves out a portion. The data show about 320,000 clones, about nine tenths seen once. Source material: PBMCs or T cells enriched from blood (not recorded which). All receptors derive from a woman aged 18-29 years who had recovered from COVID-19. Each CDR3 is given with its conserved first and last residue. Fields, in order: J gene, V gene, D gene, CDR3 protein. A D gene is named only where the DNA matches it firmly.

J gene: TRBJ1-3
V gene: TRBV30
D gene: .
CDR3 protein: CAWSVLNTIYF

J gene: TRBJ1-2
V gene: TRBV27
D gene: .
CDR3 protein: CASSYVTGDHYGYTF

J gene: TRBJ2-1
V gene: TRBV6-1
D gene: .
CDR3 protein: CASSEVGDNEQFF

J gene: TRBJ1-4
V gene: TRBV5-4
D gene: .
CDR3 protein: CASSSVEANEKLFF

J gene: TRBJ1-2
V gene: TRBV15
D gene: .
CDR3 protein: CATSRDTGGDGYTF

J gene: TRBJ1-2
V gene: TRBV7-2
D gene: TRBD1
CDR3 protein: CASSLAGTGVNYGYTF

J gene: TRBJ2-3
V gene: TRBV19
D gene: .
CDR3 protein: CASSIVPGAVTDTQYF

J gene: TRBJ1-6
V gene: TRBV19
D gene: .
CDR3 protein: CASSISSYNSPLHF

J gene: TRBJ2-5
V gene: TRBV4-2
D gene: TRBD2
CDR3 protein: CASSPVLAGETVQETQYF

J gene: TRBJ2-1
V gene: TRBV30
D gene: TRBD2
CDR3 protein: CAWSVRGLAQNEQFF

J gene: TRBJ2-5
V gene: TRBV2
D gene: TRBD1
CDR3 protein: CASSGRTGEETQYF

J gene: TRBJ2-1
V gene: TRBV10-2
D gene: TRBD2
CDR3 protein: CASRLAGGYNEQFF

J gene: TRBJ2-3
V gene: TRBV9
D gene: TRBD1
CDR3 protein: CASSPAPRGWSSSTDTQYF

J gene: TRBJ2-2
V gene: TRBV5-1
D gene: .
CDR3 protein: CASSLDVATNTGELFF

J gene: TRBJ2-7
V gene: TRBV7-2
D gene: TRBD2
CDR3 protein: CASSPLEGSSGGATYEQYF

J gene: TRBJ2-3
V gene: TRBV28
D gene: .
CDR3 protein: CASSLFRTAQYF

J gene: TRBJ1-6
V gene: TRBV28
D gene: .
CDR3 protein: CASSFLGRGSYNSPLHF

J gene: TRBJ2-7
V gene: TRBV5-8
D gene: TRBD1
CDR3 protein: CASVRDRAAYEQYF

J gene: TRBJ2-2
V gene: TRBV5-1
D gene: .
CDR3 protein: CASSLTPNTGELFF

J gene: TRBJ1-2
V gene: TRBV12-5
D gene: .
CDR3 protein: CASGKGGDGYTF

J gene: TRBJ1-1
V gene: TRBV6-2/TRBV6-3
D gene: TRBD1
CDR3 protein: CASSSRTGVDTEAFF

J gene: TRBJ2-1
V gene: TRBV7-9
D gene: .
CDR3 protein: CASSLVTPPRGHTYNEQFF

J gene: TRBJ2-5
V gene: TRBV4-1
D gene: TRBD2
CDR3 protein: CASSRGLAGYKETQYF

J gene: TRBJ2-5
V gene: TRBV5-1
D gene: .
CDR3 protein: CASSAGLEGETQYF

J gene: TRBJ1-1
V gene: TRBV6-5
D gene: .
CDR3 protein: CASSYRNTEAFF

J gene: TRBJ2-2
V gene: TRBV14
D gene: .
CDR3 protein: CASSQVTGVGLAGELFF

J gene: TRBJ2-1
V gene: TRBV3-1/TRBV3-2
D gene: TRBD2
CDR3 protein: CASSPDSRGGLSGQFF